A selection of T cell receptor beta chains follows, all from one sample in a study of blood T cells in healthy people across ages. TCRdb re-derived calls from the 5' RACE reads in MiXCR, one entry per CDR3 protein. The sample yields about 730,000 distinct CDR3 sequences, about 40% seen once. Sequencing was done on a sample of blood. The receptors come from a woman aged 55-69 years in good health. Each CDR3 is given with its conserved first and last residue. D genes are given only for firm matches. The size field is filled for only some rows; it gives once, few, many or a size class.

TRBJ1-2,TRBV6-5,TRBD1,few,TGTGCCAGCAGTTCCGGACAGGGAGGTTGGAACTATGGCTACACCTTC,CASSSGQGGWNYGYTF
TRBJ2-7,TRBV5-1,.,.,TGCGCCAGCAGCTTGGGCATAGCCTACGAGCAGTACTTC,CASSLGIAYEQYF
TRBJ1-1,TRBV20-1,TRBD1,.,TGCAGTGCTAGAAGGACAGGGACTGAAGCTTTCTTT,CSARRTGTEAFF
TRBJ1-5,TRBV28,.,.,TGCGCCAGCGAGAACAGCCAAAATCAGCCCCAGCATTTT,CASENSQNQPQHF
TRBJ2-1,TRBV18,.,.,TGTGCCAGCTCCCTGACAGCTGGCCAGCCCTACAATGAGCAGTTCTTC,CASSLTAGQPYNEQFF
TRBJ1-1,TRBV7-2,.,few,TGTGCCAGCAGCTTAGGTCCGGGGGGCACTGAAGCTTTCTTT,CASSLGPGGTEAFF
TRBJ2-7,TRBV12-3/TRBV12-4,.,many,TGTGCCAGCAGTGACTCCCGCGACAGAACCTACGAGCAGTACTTC,CASSDSRDRTYEQYF
TRBJ2-3,TRBV3-1,TRBD2,many,TGTGCCAGCAGCCTCTCTCCGGGACTAGCGGGGGGCACAGATACGCAGTATTTT,CASSLSPGLAGGTDTQYF
TRBJ2-7,TRBV20-1,.,.,TGCAGTGCTAGCGCCCCGCGAGATCAATCCTACGAGCAGTACTTC,CSASAPRDQSYEQYF
TRBJ2-1,TRBV5-1,.,.,TGCGCCAGCAGCTTGGAAACAGGGAACTACAATGAGCAGTTCTTC,CASSLETGNYNEQFF
TRBJ2-1,TRBV19,.,.,TGTGCCAGTAACATAGCAGGGTCCAACAATGAGCAGTTCTTC,CASNIAGSNNEQFF
TRBJ2-4,TRBV6-2/TRBV6-3,TRBD2,.,TGTGCCAGCAGTCCCCGGACTAGCGGGAGGAGTTTAGACATTCAGTACTTC,CASSPRTSGRSLDIQYF
TRBJ1-6,TRBV4-3,.,.,TGCGCCAGCAGCCAAGATTGGCTGAATAATTCACCCCTCCACTTT,CASSQDWLNNSPLHF
TRBJ1-5,TRBV20-1,.,.,TGCAGTGCTAGAGATCGAGGGTTCGGTCAGCCCCAGCATTTT,CSARDRGFGQPQHF
TRBJ2-7,TRBV3-1,TRBD1,.,TGTGCCAGTGCGCCTCCCGGGACAGGGGGTTACGAGCAGTACTTC,CASAPPGTGGYEQYF
TRBJ2-1,TRBV12-3/TRBV12-4,TRBD2,many,TGTGCCAGCAGTCCTCCTAGCGGGGGAACCCAGTTCTTC,CASSPPSGGTQFF
TRBJ2-5,TRBV9,TRBD2,few,TGTGCCAGCAGCGTAGGTGGAGCGGGAGTCGGGGAGACCCAGTACTTC,CASSVGGAGVGETQYF
TRBJ2-1,TRBV7-3,TRBD2,.,TGTGCCAGCAGCTTCGGAGCGGGAGGAGACAATGAGCAGTTCTTC,CASSFGAGGDNEQFF
TRBJ1-2,TRBV5-1,.,.,TGCGCCAGCAGCTTGGAGGAAAACTATGGCTACACCTTC,CASSLEENYGYTF